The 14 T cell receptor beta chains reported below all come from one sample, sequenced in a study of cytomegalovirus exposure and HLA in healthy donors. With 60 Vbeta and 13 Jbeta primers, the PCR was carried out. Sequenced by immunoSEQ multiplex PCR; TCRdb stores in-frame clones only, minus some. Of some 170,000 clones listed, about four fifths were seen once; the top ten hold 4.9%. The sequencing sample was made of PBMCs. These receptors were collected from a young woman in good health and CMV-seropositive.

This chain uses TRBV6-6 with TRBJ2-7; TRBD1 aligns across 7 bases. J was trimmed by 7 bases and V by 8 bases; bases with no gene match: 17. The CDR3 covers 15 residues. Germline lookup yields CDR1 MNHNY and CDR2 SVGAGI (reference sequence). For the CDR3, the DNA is TGTGCCAGCCAGCCAAAGACAGGGCCTTCCAGGGAGCAGTACTTC. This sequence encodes CASQPKTGPSREQYF.

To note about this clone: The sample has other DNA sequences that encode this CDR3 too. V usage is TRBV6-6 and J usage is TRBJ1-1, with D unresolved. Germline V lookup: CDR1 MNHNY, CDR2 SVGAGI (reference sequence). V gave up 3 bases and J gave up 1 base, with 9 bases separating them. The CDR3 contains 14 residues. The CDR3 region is CASSYAGENTEAFF. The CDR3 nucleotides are TGTGCCAGCAGTTATGCCGGGGAGAACACTGAAGCTTTCTTT.

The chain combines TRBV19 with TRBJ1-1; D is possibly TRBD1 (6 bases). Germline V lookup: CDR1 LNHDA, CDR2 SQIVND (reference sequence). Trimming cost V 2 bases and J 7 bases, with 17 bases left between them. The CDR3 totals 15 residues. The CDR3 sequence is CASSISLAGVSEAFF. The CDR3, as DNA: TGTGCCAGTAGTATATCGTTGGCAGGGGTAAGTGAAGCTTTCTTT. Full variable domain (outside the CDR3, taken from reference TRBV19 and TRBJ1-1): DGGITQSPKYLFRKEGQNVTLSCEQNLNHDAMYWYRQDPGQGLRLIYYSQIVNDFQKGDIAEGYSVSREKKESFPLTVTSAQKNPTAFYLCASSISLAGVSEAFFGQGTRLTVV.

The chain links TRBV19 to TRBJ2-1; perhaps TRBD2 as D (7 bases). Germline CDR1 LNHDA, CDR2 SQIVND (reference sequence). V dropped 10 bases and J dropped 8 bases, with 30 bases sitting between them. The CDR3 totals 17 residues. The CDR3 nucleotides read TGTGCCACCGCAGCGTGGCGGGGAGTGGGGGGGCAGGATGAGCAGTTCTTC. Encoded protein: CATAAWRGVGGQDEQFF.

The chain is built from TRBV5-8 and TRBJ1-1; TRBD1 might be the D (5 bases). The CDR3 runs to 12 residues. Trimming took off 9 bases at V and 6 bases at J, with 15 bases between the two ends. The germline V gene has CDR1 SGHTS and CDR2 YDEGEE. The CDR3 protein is CAIIDRTSEAFF. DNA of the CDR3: TGTGCCATCATCGATAGGACATCTGAAGCTTTCTTT. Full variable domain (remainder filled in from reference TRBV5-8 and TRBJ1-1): EAGVTQSPTHLIKTRGQQATLRCSPISGHTSVYWYQQALGLGLQFLLWYDEGEERNRGNFPPRFSGRQFPNYSSELNVNALELEDSALYLCAIIDRTSEAFFGQGTRLTVV.

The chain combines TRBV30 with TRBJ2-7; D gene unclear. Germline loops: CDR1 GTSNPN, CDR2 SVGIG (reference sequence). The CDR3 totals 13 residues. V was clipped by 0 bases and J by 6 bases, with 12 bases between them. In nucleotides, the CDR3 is TGTGCCTGGAGTGTAGTTTCGGGTGGCGAGCAGTACTTC. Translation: CAWSVVSGGEQYF.

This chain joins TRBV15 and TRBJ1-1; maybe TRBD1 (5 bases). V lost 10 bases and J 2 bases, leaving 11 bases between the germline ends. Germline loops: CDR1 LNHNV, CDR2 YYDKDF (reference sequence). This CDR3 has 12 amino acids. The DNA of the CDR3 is TGTGCCAGCCAAGGGGCAAACACTGAAGCTTTCTTT. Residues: CASQGANTEAFF.

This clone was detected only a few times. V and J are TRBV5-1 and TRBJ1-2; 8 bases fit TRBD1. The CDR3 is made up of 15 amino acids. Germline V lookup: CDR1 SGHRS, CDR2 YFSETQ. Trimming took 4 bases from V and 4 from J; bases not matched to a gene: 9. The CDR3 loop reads CASSPDRGEGYGYTF. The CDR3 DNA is TGCGCCAGCAGCCCTGACAGGGGTGAAGGCTATGGCTACACCTTC.

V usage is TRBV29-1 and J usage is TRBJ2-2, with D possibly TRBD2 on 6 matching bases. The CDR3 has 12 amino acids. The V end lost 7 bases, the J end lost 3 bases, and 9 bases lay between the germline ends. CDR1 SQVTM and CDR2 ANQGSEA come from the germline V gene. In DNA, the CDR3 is TGCAGCGGGGGGAGGTACACCGGGGAGCTGTTTTTT. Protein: CSGGRYTGELFF.

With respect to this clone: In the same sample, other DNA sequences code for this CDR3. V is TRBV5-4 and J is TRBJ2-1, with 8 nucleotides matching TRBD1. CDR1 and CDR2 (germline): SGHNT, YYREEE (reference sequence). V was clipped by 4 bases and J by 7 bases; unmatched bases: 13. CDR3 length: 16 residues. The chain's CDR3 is CASSGEEQGVWNEQFF. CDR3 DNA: TGTGCCAGCAGCGGGGAAGAACAGGGGGTCTGGAATGAGCAGTTCTTC.

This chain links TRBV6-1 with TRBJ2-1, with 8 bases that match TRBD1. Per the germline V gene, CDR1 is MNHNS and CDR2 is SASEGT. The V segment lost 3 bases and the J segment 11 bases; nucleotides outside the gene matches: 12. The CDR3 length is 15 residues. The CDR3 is CASSDVAMQGAKQFF. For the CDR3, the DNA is TGTGCCAGCAGTGACGTTGCCATGCAGGGGGCTAAGCAGTTCTTC.

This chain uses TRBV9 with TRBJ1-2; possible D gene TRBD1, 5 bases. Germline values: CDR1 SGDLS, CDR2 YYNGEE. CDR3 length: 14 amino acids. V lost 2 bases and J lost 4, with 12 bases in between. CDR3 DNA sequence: TGTGCCAGCAGCGTCGGATCAGGGCTCTATGGCTACACCTTC. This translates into CASSVGSGLYGYTF.

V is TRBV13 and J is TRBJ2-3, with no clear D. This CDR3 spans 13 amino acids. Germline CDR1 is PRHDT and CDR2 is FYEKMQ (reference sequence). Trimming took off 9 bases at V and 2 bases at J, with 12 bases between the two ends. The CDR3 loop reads CASTDIFTDTQYF. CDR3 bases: TGTGCCAGTACCGACATCTTCACAGATACGCAGTATTTT.

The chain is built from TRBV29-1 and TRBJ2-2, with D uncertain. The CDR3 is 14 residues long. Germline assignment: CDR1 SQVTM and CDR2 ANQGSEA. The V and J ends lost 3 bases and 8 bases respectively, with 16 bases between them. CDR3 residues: CSVDGAGLGGELFF. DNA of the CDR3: TGCAGCGTTGACGGCGCCGGGTTAGGTGGGGAGCTGTTTTTT.